What follows are 29 T cell receptor beta chains derived from one specimen sequenced in a study of beta chain features in type 1 diabetes. Study-level findings and limits: TCRB CDR3 length was moderately but significantly reduced in all four CD4+ subsets of Type 1 diabetes patients.

Sequenced material consisted of expressed TCRB transcripts (all of the isolated RNA was reverse transcribed). The method was immunoSEQ multiplex PCR; TCRdb's version includes in-frame clones alone and lacks a portion of them. Of 400,000 or so clones in the sample, roughly 13% were seen once. Their cognate antigens are unknown. The material sequenced was naive CD4+ T cells from blood. These receptors were collected from a woman younger than 30 with type 1 diabetes.

The chain links TRBV7-9 to TRBJ2-1, with 14 bases aligning to TRBD2. V shed 4 bases and J 9 bases; nucleotides not matched to a gene: 5. CDR3 size: 15 residues. Per germline, CDR1 SEHNR and CDR2 FQNEAQ (reference sequence). CDR3 DNA: TGTGCCAGCAGCTCCGGGACTAGCGGGAGACGTGAGCAGTTCTTC. It yields the protein CASSSGTSGRREQFF.

This clone has just a few counts. The genes are TRBV6-5 and TRBJ2-5; unclear D gene. The germline V gene has CDR1 MNHEY and CDR2 SVGAGI. Between the trimmed V and J ends, which lost 5 bases and 2 bases, there was a span of 12 bases. The CDR3 is made up of 14 amino acids. As DNA, the CDR3 is TGTGCCAGCAGTCAAACGTGGCAGCAAGAGACCCAGTACTTC. Translated, it gives CASSQTWQQETQYF.

This sequence joins TRBV5-1 and TRBJ1-1; D not resolved. The V gene lost 0 bases and the J gene lost 2 bases, with 8 bases spanning the gap. This CDR3 has 14 amino acids. Germline CDR1 and CDR2: SGHRS and YFSETQ. The CDR3 sequence: CASSLGTDNTEAFF. CDR3 nucleotides: TGCGCCAGCAGCTTGGGTACAGATAACACTGAAGCTTTCTTT. Together with reference TRBV5-1 and TRBJ1-1, the CDR3 gives the full variable domain: KAGVTQTPRYLIKTRGQQVTLSCSPISGHRSVSWYQQTPGQGLQFLFEYFSETQRNKGNFPGRFSGRQFSNSRSEMNVSTLELGDSALYLCASSLGTDNTEAFFGQGTRLTVV.

This clone was detected a few times. The V call is TRBV7-3, the J call TRBJ2-5; 9 nucleotides match TRBD2. Trimming removed 5 bases from V and 4 bases from J; junction bases left unmatched: 5. The CDR3 has 14 residues. The germline gives CDR1 SGHTA, CDR2 FQGTGA. The CDR3 protein is CASSASSGGETQYF. As DNA, the CDR3 is TGTGCCAGCAGCGCAAGTAGCGGGGGAGAGACCCAGTACTTC.

The chain joins TRBV13 to TRBJ2-1, with 9 bases matching TRBD1. V lost 5 bases to trimming and J lost 4 bases; unmatched junction nucleotides: 12. The CDR3 is 17 residues long. Germline values: CDR1 PRHDT, CDR2 FYEKMQ (reference sequence). CDR3 in DNA: TGTGCCAGCAGCACGCAGGACAGGGGTTTTGTTTACAATGAGCAGTTCTTC. This sequence encodes CASSTQDRGFVYNEQFF. Drawing the rest from reference TRBV13 and TRBJ2-1, the complete variable domain is AAGVIQSPRHLIKEKRETATLKCYPIPRHDTVYWYQQGPGQDPQFLISFYEKMQSDKGSIPDRFSAQQFSDYHSELNMSSLELGDSALYFCASSTQDRGFVYNEQFFGPGTRLTVL.

This clone was observed a few times. The rearrangement links TRBV5-4 to TRBJ1-1; no definite D call. Germline CDR1 is SGHNT and CDR2 is YYREEE (reference sequence). Trimming cost V 0 bases and J 2 bases, with 11 bases left between them. The CDR3 consists of 15 residues. The CDR3 loop is CASSLGSSVNTEAFF. The CDR3, as DNA: TGTGCCAGCAGCTTGGGTTCCTCGGTCAACACTGAAGCTTTCTTT.

A remark on this clone: Other DNA variants within this sample encode the same CDR3. The chain is built from TRBV30 and TRBJ1-5; unclear D gene. CDR3 length equals 13 residues. CDR1 GTSNPN and CDR2 SVGIG come from the germline V gene (reference sequence). The V end lost 0 bases, the J end lost 7 bases, and 10 bases lay between the germline ends. For the CDR3, the DNA is TGTGCCTGGAGTGTACGAGGTGGACAGCCCCAGCATTTT. It specifies CAWSVRGGQPQHF.

The chain recombines TRBV15 with TRBJ1-2; D gene ambiguous. The CDR3 loop spans 13 amino acids. Germline V gives CDR1 LNHNV, CDR2 YYDKDF (reference sequence). The V end lost 0 bases, the J end lost 6 bases, and 8 bases lay between the germline ends. CDR3 nucleotides: TGTGCCACCAGCAGAGATCAGAACGATGGCTACACCTTC. Translation: CATSRDQNDGYTF.

This clone was detected a few times. The chain employs TRBV18 and TRBJ2-6; 9 bases align to TRBD2. The CDR3 runs to 16 residues. V lost 2 bases, J lost 8 bases, and 7 bases stayed unmatched. Germline assignment: CDR1 KGHSH and CDR2 LQKENI. CDR3 coding DNA: TGTGCCAGCTCACCAGCGGGAGGGTCTTCTTCCAACGTCCTGACTTTC. It translates to CASSPAGGSSSNVLTF.

CDR3 nucleotide sequence: TGTGCCAGCTGGGTCCCTAGCGAACAAGAGACCCAGTACTTC. Protein: CASWVPSEQETQYF. The chain is built from TRBV6-6 and TRBJ2-5; a weak D match, TRBD2 (6 bases). From germline, CDR1 is MNHNY and CDR2 SVGAGI (reference sequence). V dropped 8 bases and J dropped 2 bases, with 15 bases sitting between them. The CDR3 totals 14 residues.

The chain employs TRBV18 and TRBJ1-5, with 10 bases fitting TRBD1. The germline CDR1 and CDR2 sequences are KGHSH and LQKENI. V was clipped by 5 bases and J by 4 bases; unmatched bases: 5. This CDR3 is 15 amino acids long. The DNA for the CDR3 is TGTGCCAGCTCATTCGGGACAGGGGAGAATCAGCCCCAGCATTTT. It specifies CASSFGTGENQPQHF.

The chain links TRBV5-6 to TRBJ1-5; a possible D gene is TRBD1 (6 bases). CDR3 length equals 16 residues. V was cut by 3 bases and J by 1 base, with 14 bases left in between. The V gene's germline CDR1 is SGHDT and CDR2 YYEEEE. The CDR3 reads CASSYNPGVSNQPQHF. For the CDR3, the DNA is TGTGCCAGCAGCTACAACCCAGGGGTAAGCAATCAGCCCCAGCATTTT.

This clone was recorded a few times. V gene TRBV11-2 combines with J gene TRBJ2-3, with TRBD2 matching 7 bases. V lost 5 bases, J lost 2 bases, and 4 bases stayed unmatched. Germline CDR1 and CDR2: SGHAT and FQNNGV. The length of the CDR3 is 14 residues. The CDR3 DNA sequence: TGTGCCAGCAGCGTCGGGGACTACACAGATACGCAGTATTTT. Amino acids: CASSVGDYTDTQYF. Together with reference TRBV11-2 and TRBJ2-3, the CDR3 gives the full variable domain: EAGVAQSPRYKIIEKRQSVAFWCNPISGHATLYWYQQILGQGPKLLIQFQNNGVVDDSQLPKDRFSAERLKGVDSTLKIQPAKLEDSAVYLCASSVGDYTDTQYFGPGTRLTVL.

This clone has just a few counts. The chain carries TRBV7-2 and TRBJ2-5; TRBD2 is a possible D gene (5 bases). Germline CDR1 reads SGHTA; CDR2 reads FQGNSA. The CDR3 loop spans 14 amino acids. Trimming removed 0 bases at V and 4 bases at J, with 9 bases between. CDR3 DNA: TGTGCCAGCAGCTTAGCGACCGGGGTAGAGACCCAGTACTTC. Translation gives CASSLATGVETQYF. Looking up the rest from reference TRBV7-2 and TRBJ2-5 gives the full variable domain: GAGVSQSPSNKVTEKGKDVELRCDPISGHTALYWYRQSLGQGLEFLIYFQGNSAPDKSGLPSDRFSAERTGGSVSTLTIQRTQQEDSAVYLCASSLATGVETQYFGPGTRLLVL.

The rearrangement uses TRBV7-9 and TRBJ2-2, with TRBD1 matching over 9 bases. Germline loops: CDR1 SEHNR, CDR2 FQNEAQ (reference sequence). The CDR3 loop spans 15 amino acids. The V and J ends lost 6 bases and 5 bases, in that order; junction bases with no gene match: 7. The CDR3 nucleotides read TGTGCCAGCAGGTTCCGGGACAGGGAGACCGGGGAGCTGTTTTTT. This translates into CASRFRDRETGELFF.

This clone was detected only a few times. This sequence joins TRBV19 and TRBJ1-1; D is uncertain. V lost 5 bases and J 0 bases, leaving 10 bases between the germline ends. Germline CDR1 reads LNHDA; CDR2 reads SQIVND (reference sequence). The CDR3 is made up of 14 amino acids. For the CDR3, the DNA is TGTGCCAGTAGTTTCCGGGTCGTGAACACTGAAGCTTTCTTT. Protein: CASSFRVVNTEAFF.

In this sample, this clone turned up a few times. The chain recombines TRBV29-1 with TRBJ2-3; TRBD2 matches at 8 bases. CDR1 SQVTM and CDR2 ANQGSEA come from the germline V gene. This CDR3 region has 14 residues. J gave up 4 bases and V 4 bases, and 7 bases lay outside the gene matches. CDR3 nucleotides: TGCAGCGTTGTTCAGCGGGGGCAGGCAGATACGCAGTATTTT. Translated: CSVVQRGQADTQYF.

The table lists this clone with a few counts. This rearrangement joins TRBV7-2 to TRBJ2-1; maybe TRBD2 (6 bases). Germline CDR1 is SGHTA and CDR2 is FQGNSA. V lost 5 bases, J lost 4 bases, and 12 bases lay in between. This CDR3 is built from 14 residues. In DNA form, the CDR3 reads TGTGCCAGCAGCAAAGTGGAGGGGTACAATGAGCAGTTCTTC. The encoded protein is CASSKVEGYNEQFF.

V gene TRBV7-2 combines with J gene TRBJ2-7; D is undetermined. This CDR3 comprises 14 residues. V gave up 5 bases and J gave up 4 bases, with 15 bases separating them. CDR1 is SGHTA and CDR2 is FQGNSA in the germline V gene. Written as DNA, the CDR3 is TGTGCCAGCAGCCTGCGGCAGACTGGTTACGAGCAGTACTTC. Its translation: CASSLRQTGYEQYF.

This clone was seen only a few times. This chain links TRBV30 with TRBJ2-5, with D maybe TRBD2 (6 bases). This CDR3 comprises 16 residues. V was cut by 2 bases and J by 5 bases, with 21 bases left in between. Germline-derived CDR1 and CDR2 are GTSNPN and SVGIG (reference sequence). The CDR3 DNA reads TGTGCCTGGAGTCCCCCGGGGGTCAGGCGCGGGGAGACCCAGTACTTC. The encoded protein is CAWSPPGVRRGETQYF.

V usage is TRBV28 and J usage is TRBJ2-1, with TRBD2 identical over 11 bases. CDR1 and CDR2 from the germline V gene are MDHEN and SYDVKM. V dropped 5 bases and J dropped 4; count of bases not matched to a gene: 19. There are 20 residues in the CDR3. CDR3 sequence: CASSPNPPWASGRRYNEQFF. CDR3 nucleotides: TGTGCCAGCAGTCCGAACCCCCCCTGGGCTAGCGGGAGGCGGTACAATGAGCAGTTCTTC.

The table lists this clone with a few counts. This chain connects TRBV21-1 to TRBJ1-1; TRBD1, the table's D call, was not compared with the DNA. TRBV21-1 is a documented pseudogene. CDR3 length: 17 residues. The DNA for the CDR3 is TGTGCCAGCAGCGCCCCCCGTCCAGGGGGAAGTTCCACTGAAGCTTTCTTT. It is translated as CASSAPRPGGSSTEAFF.

V and J are TRBV29-1 and TRBJ1-2; 7 bases line up with TRBD1. Germline trimming cut 4 bases from V and 6 bases from J; bases unmatched to any gene: 2. Germline V gene lookup returns CDR1 SQVTM and CDR2 ANQGSEA. This CDR3 is 11 amino acids long. The CDR3, as DNA: TGCAGCGTTGTCAGGGGGGATGGCTACACCTTC. It codes for CSVVRGDGYTF. Based on the CDR3 plus reference TRBV29-1 and TRBJ1-2, the full variable domain is SAVISQKPSRDICQRGTSLTIQCQVDSQVTMMFWYRQQPGQSLTLIATANQGSEATYESGFVIDKFPISRPNLTFSTLTVSNMSPEDSSIYLCSVVRGDGYTFGSGTRLTVV.

The chain couples TRBV14 to TRBJ1-6; D is unresolved. This CDR3 region has 12 residues. With 5 bases removed from V and 10 bases from J, the gap between germline ends came to 9 bases. CDR1 SGHDN and CDR2 FVKESK come from the germline V gene. The CDR3 loop is CASSSRRSPLHF. The DNA for the CDR3 is TGTGCCAGCAGCTCCCGGAGGTCACCCCTCCACTTT.

This clone was detected a few times. This rearrangement joins TRBV15 to TRBJ2-1; 8 bases match TRBD2. The CDR3 contains 13 residues. Germline V CDR1 and CDR2: LNHNV, YYDKDF (reference sequence). The ends lost 7 bases at V and 9 bases at J; junction bases unmatched: 8. The CDR3, as DNA: TGTGCCACCACCGGGGGGGGCGGGATTGAGCAGTTCTTC. Its protein product is CATTGGGGIEQFF.

This clone was counted a few times. V gene TRBV11-2 combines with J gene TRBJ2-6; D not resolved. The V gene lost 1 base and the J gene lost 0 bases, with 7 bases spanning the gap. The CDR3 covers 16 residues. Germline loops: CDR1 SGHAT, CDR2 FQNNGV. The CDR3 spells CASSLGAHSGANVLTF. The DNA of the CDR3 is TGTGCCAGCAGCTTAGGGGCACACTCTGGGGCCAACGTCCTGACTTTC. Filled out from reference TRBV11-2 and TRBJ2-6, the complete variable domain reads EAGVAQSPRYKIIEKRQSVAFWCNPISGHATLYWYQQILGQGPKLLIQFQNNGVVDDSQLPKDRFSAERLKGVDSTLKIQPAKLEDSAVYLCASSLGAHSGANVLTFGAGSRLTVL.

The table lists this clone with a few counts. This chain links TRBV7-2 with TRBJ2-4; 7 bases fit TRBD2. Germline V gene data show CDR1 as SGHTA and CDR2 as FQGNSA. The junction had 7 bases not matched to a gene; V was cut back by 1 base and J by 7 bases. The CDR3 is 15 amino acids. In DNA, the CDR3 is TGTGCCAGCAGCTTAGGGGGGGGGAATGGGAACATTCAGTACTTC. This sequence encodes CASSLGGGNGNIQYF.

V usage is TRBV30 and J usage is TRBJ2-2, with no clear D. Germline values: CDR1 GTSNPN, CDR2 SVGIG (reference sequence). V lost 4 bases and J lost 6, with 9 bases in between. The CDR3 consists of 12 residues. For the CDR3, the DNA is TGTGCCTGGACACAGTGGGCCGGGGAGCTGTTTTTT. Translated: CAWTQWAGELFF.

This clone has only a few counts. The chain joins TRBV7-2 to TRBJ2-5; 9 nucleotides match TRBD1. V shed 2 bases, J shed 5 bases, and the junction held 6 bases outside the gene matches. Looked up from germline, CDR1 is SGHTA and CDR2 is FQGNSA. This CDR3 comprises 15 residues. Written as DNA, the CDR3 is TGTGCCAGCAGCTTAAGAACAGGGGGCGCGGAGACCCAGTACTTC. It specifies CASSLRTGGAETQYF.